The 22 T cell receptor beta chains below all came from one sample that was sequenced in a study of shared clonotypes between healthy human individuals (dated by TCRdb to the early 2020s). For the CD8 naive samples, CD45RO-negative cells were positively selected for CCR7, yielding a CD45RA+CCR7+ population from which TemRA cells were excluded. Library method: the immunoSEQ multiplex PCR assay. TCRdb obtained this table from immuneACCESS and retained in-frame rearrangements with V and J assigned. These tables miss some clones; where compared with another copy, unresolved V genes account for less than half of the shortfall, and the remainder is unexplained. Counted in this sample were approximately 1.9 million clones; 85% to 95% of them appeared once. Clones ranked in the top ten supply around 1.7% of the sample. The sample consisted of naive CD8+ T cells from PBMCs. The intended sense of this specimen's cell subset or site label: CD45RA+CCR7+. These receptors were collected from a man between 18 and 35 years old in good health. Some clones in this sample may be carry-over from other donors' samples.

The chain combines TRBV27 with TRBJ2-2; D ambiguous. The V gene lost 3 bases and the J gene lost 1 base, with 18 bases spanning the gap. There are 18 residues in the CDR3. Germline lookup yields CDR1 MNHEY and CDR2 SMNVEV (reference sequence). The CDR3 DNA reads as TGTGCCAGCAGTTTGGACCGAACCTATTTTCTGAACACCGGGGAGCTGTTTTTT. Translated: CASSLDRTYFLNTGELFF.

This sequence joins TRBV9 and TRBJ2-7; D perhaps matches TRBD2 (6 bases). CDR3 length equals 15 residues. Germline CDR1 and CDR2: SGDLS and YYNGEE. Trimming left V 3 bases short and J 0 bases short, with 13 bases between. The CDR3 sequence: CASSGGPGVSYEQYF. CDR3 DNA sequence: TGTGCCAGCAGCGGAGGGCCGGGGGTCTCCTACGAGCAGTACTTC.

The rearrangement uses TRBV30 and TRBJ2-1; TRBD2 matches at 8 bases. The germline CDR1 and CDR2 sequences are GTSNPN and SVGIG (reference sequence). This CDR3 region has 12 residues. Trimming took 3 bases from V and 8 from J; bases not matched to a gene: 3. The CDR3, as DNA: TGTGCCTGGAGCGGGGGGGCGGATGAGCAGTTCTTC. Amino acid sequence: CAWSGGADEQFF.

CDR3 amino acids: CAISVTGGVGADTQYF. DNA for the CDR3: TGTGCCATCAGTGTGACTGGGGGGGTCGGAGCAGATACGCAGTATTTT. The gene calls are TRBV10-3 and TRBJ2-3; 7 nucleotides line up with TRBD2. The V segment lost 4 bases and the J segment 4 bases; nucleotides outside the gene matches: 11. The CDR3 runs to 16 residues. From germline, CDR1 is ENHRY and CDR2 SYGVKD.

This clone occurred once. The V call is TRBV19, the J call TRBJ2-7; the match to TRBD1 covers 8 bases. Germline assignment: CDR1 LNHDA and CDR2 SQIVND (reference sequence). Trimming cost V 4 bases and J 1 base; bases outside gene matches: 3. The CDR3 spans 14 residues. In DNA, the CDR3 is TGTGCCAGTAGTAGCGGACAGGGATCCTACGAGCAGTACTTC. Its protein product is CASSSGQGSYEQYF.

This chain links TRBV29-1 with TRBJ1-2; D perhaps matches TRBD1 (5 bases). Deletions cut 6 bases from V and 8 bases from J, with 19 bases between. Germline V gene sequence: CDR1 SQVTM, CDR2 ANQGSEA. The CDR3 is 13 amino acids. The CDR3 region is CSVVRQRLRGYTF. The CDR3, as DNA: TGCAGCGTCGTCCGACAGCGCCTTCGAGGCTACACCTTC.

The chain combines TRBV28 with TRBJ1-5; D is unclear. CDR1 MDHEN and CDR2 SYDVKM come from the germline V gene. Between the trimmed V and J ends, which lost 4 bases and 3 bases, there was a span of 10 bases. This CDR3 is built from 14 residues. CDR3 sequence: CASSSEGYNQPQHF. The CDR3 DNA follows: TGTGCCAGCAGTTCAGAGGGTTACAATCAGCCCCAGCATTTT.

The J gene is TRBJ2-1, the V gene TRBV10-2; TRBD2 agrees at 8 bases. Germline assignment: CDR1 WSHSY and CDR2 SAAADI. J was trimmed by 3 bases and V by 2 bases; bases with no gene match: 9. This CDR3 comprises 17 residues. In nucleotides, the CDR3 is TGCGCCAGCAGTGAGACTCAAGCGGGAGCGTTCTACAATGAGCAGTTCTTC. Encoded protein: CASSETQAGAFYNEQFF.

With respect to this clone: Other DNA sequences in the same sample also yield this CDR3. The chain couples TRBV9 to TRBJ2-1; D not resolved. Germline V gene data show CDR1 as SGDLS and CDR2 as YYNGEE. The CDR3 covers 13 residues. V dropped 4 bases and J dropped 0 bases, with 5 bases sitting between them. The CDR3: CASSPGSYNEQFF. The CDR3 DNA follows: TGTGCCAGCAGCCCCGGCTCCTACAATGAGCAGTTCTTC.

The chain recombines TRBV5-4 with TRBJ2-3; D not resolved. The CDR3 totals 12 residues. The germline V gene encodes CDR1 SGHNT and CDR2 YYREEE (reference sequence). Between the trimmed V and J ends, which lost 0 bases and 6 bases, there was a span of 5 bases. CDR3 sequence (DNA): TGTGCCAGCAGCTTGGCTGTGGATACGCAGTATTTT. Encoded protein: CASSLAVDTQYF.

This clone was observed once. The chain links TRBV5-4 to TRBJ2-1, with D maybe TRBD2 (5 bases). Trimming removed 2 bases from V and 8 bases from J, with 17 bases in between. The CDR3 totals 15 residues. CDR1 and CDR2 (germline): SGHNT, YYREEE (reference sequence). Here the CDR3 DNA reads TGTGCCAGCAGCTTTCCCGACTACCAGCCGCATGAGCAGTTCTTC. Residues: CASSFPDYQPHEQFF.

The chain's CDR3 is CASSPPEGANTGELFF. CDR3 sequence (DNA): TGTGCCAGCAGCCCCCCGGAGGGGGCCAACACCGGGGAGCTGTTTTTT. V gene TRBV7-9 combines with J gene TRBJ2-2; D possibly corresponds to TRBD1 (7 bases). Germline CDR1 SEHNR, CDR2 FQNEAQ (reference sequence). CDR3 length equals 16 residues. V lost 5 bases, J lost 2 bases, and 15 bases lay in between. Combining the CDR3 with reference TRBV7-9 and TRBJ2-2 gives the whole variable domain DTGVSQNPRHKITKRGQNVTFRCDPISEHNRLYWYRQTLGQGPEFLTYFQNEAQLEKSRLLSDRFSAERPKGSFSTLEIQRTEQGDSAMYLCASSPPEGANTGELFFGEGSRLTVL.

The chain is built from TRBV7-9 and TRBJ2-5; 9 bases match TRBD1. The CDR3 spans 16 residues. CDR1 is SEHNR and CDR2 is FQNEAQ in the germline V gene (reference sequence). Trimming took 4 bases from V and 3 from J; bases not matched to a gene: 9. CDR3 in amino acids: CASSSFRDRDKETQYF. The CDR3 nucleotides are TGTGCCAGCAGCTCTTTCCGGGACAGGGATAAAGAGACCCAGTACTTC.

The chain recombines TRBV19 with TRBJ2-7, with TRBD2 matching over 14 bases. Per germline, CDR1 LNHDA and CDR2 SQIVND (reference sequence). This CDR3 spans 16 amino acids. V was pared by 1 base and J by 6 bases, with 5 bases of the junction left unmatched. The CDR3 sequence: CASSIAGLAGDAEQYF. Written as DNA, the CDR3 is TGTGCCAGTAGTATAGCGGGACTAGCGGGAGATGCCGAGCAGTACTTC.

The V and J genes are TRBV27 and TRBJ1-1; D remains ambiguous. Germline V gene data show CDR1 as MNHEY and CDR2 as SMNVEV (reference sequence). Deletions cut 6 bases from V and 0 bases from J, with 17 bases between. This CDR3 is built from 16 residues. The DNA for the CDR3 is TGTGCCAGCAGCCCCTCCCGTGGACCCATGAACACTGAAGCTTTCTTT. Amino acid sequence: CASSPSRGPMNTEAFF.

The chain has TRBV5-1 and TRBJ2-7, with 7 bases identical to TRBD2. The V gene's germline CDR1 is SGHRS and CDR2 YFSETQ. With 4 bases clipped from V and 1 base from J, the junction kept 11 bases outside the gene matches. CDR3 size: 16 residues. The CDR3 spells CASSAPTSAGSYEQYF. The CDR3 DNA is TGCGCCAGCAGCGCGCCAACTAGCGCGGGGTCCTACGAGCAGTACTTC.

CDR3 in amino acids: CASSSQVSQGADTQYF. CDR3 nucleotide sequence: TGTGCCAGCAGCTCCCAGGTCAGCCAAGGCGCAGATACGCAGTATTTT. The chain has TRBV7-9 and TRBJ2-3; D not resolved. The CDR3 is 16 amino acids. Looked up from germline, CDR1 is SEHNR and CDR2 is FQNEAQ (reference sequence). Trimming took 4 bases from V and 4 from J, leaving 18 bases between them.

V is TRBV7-9 and J is TRBJ2-3; D is unresolved. Trimming left V 1 base short and J 5 bases short, with 10 bases between. Germline V gene lookup returns CDR1 SEHNR and CDR2 FQNEAQ (reference sequence). The CDR3 runs to 14 residues. The CDR3 region is CASSLEVGLDTQYF. CDR3 bases: TGTGCCAGCAGCTTAGAAGTAGGGTTAGATACGCAGTATTTT.

The J gene is TRBJ2-1, the V gene TRBV7-9, with D perhaps matching TRBD1 or TRBD2 (6 bases each). Germline V gives CDR1 SEHNR, CDR2 FQNEAQ (reference sequence). The V and J ends lost 1 base and 6 bases respectively, with 10 bases between them. The CDR3 runs 14 residues. CDR3: CASSLGGAINEQFF. The CDR3, as DNA: TGTGCCAGCAGCTTAGGGGGGGCCATCAATGAGCAGTTCTTC.

The chain carries TRBV4-3 and TRBJ2-4, with 8 positions matching TRBD1. J was trimmed by 1 base and V by 4 bases; bases with no gene match: 6. The germline CDR1 and CDR2 sequences are LGHNA and YSLEER. This CDR3 is built from 16 residues. The CDR3 bases are TGCGCCAGCAGCCCGACAGGGGCCATGGCCAAAAACATTCAGTACTTC. Amino acid sequence: CASSPTGAMAKNIQYF.

This sequence joins TRBV7-9 and TRBJ2-1; the match to TRBD1 covers 8 bases. Germline CDR1 and CDR2: SEHNR and FQNEAQ (reference sequence). V lost 5 bases and J lost 3; bases outside the gene matches: 6. The CDR3 totals 15 residues. The CDR3 protein is CASSPGTGHYNEQFF. The CDR3 DNA reads as TGTGCCAGCAGCCCCGGGACAGGCCACTACAATGAGCAGTTCTTC.

The chain employs TRBV7-9 and TRBJ1-4; unclear D gene. The CDR3 is made up of 13 amino acids. Trimming shortened V by 5 bases and J by 6 bases, and 10 bases separated the two germline ends. CDR1 is SEHNR and CDR2 is FQNEAQ in the germline V gene (reference sequence). The CDR3 here is CASSPRTYEKLFF. CDR3 nucleotides: TGTGCCAGCAGCCCAAGGACCTATGAAAAACTGTTTTTT.